This T cell receptor (beta chain) appears in the sequencing data of a study of beta chain features in type 1 diabetes. Sequencing targeted expressed TCRB transcripts, as all isolated RNA had been reverse transcribed. The assay was immunoSEQ multiplex PCR, and TCRdb's table has in-frame clones only and misses some. The sample has 620,000 or so clones, 15% to 17% seen once. This CDR3 is built from 15 residues. CDR1 and CDR2 from the germline V gene are LGHNA and YNFKEQ. V was pared by 1 base and J by 6 bases, with 5 bases of the junction left unmatched. The V call is TRBV4-2, the J call TRBJ2-2; 7 nucleotides agree with TRBD1. This TCR derives from a young man in good health. Material: naive CD4+ T cells from blood. The CDR3, as DNA: TGTGCCAGCAGCCAAGTCGACAGGGATCCCGGGGAGCTGTTTTTT. Protein sequence: CASSQVDRDPGELFF.